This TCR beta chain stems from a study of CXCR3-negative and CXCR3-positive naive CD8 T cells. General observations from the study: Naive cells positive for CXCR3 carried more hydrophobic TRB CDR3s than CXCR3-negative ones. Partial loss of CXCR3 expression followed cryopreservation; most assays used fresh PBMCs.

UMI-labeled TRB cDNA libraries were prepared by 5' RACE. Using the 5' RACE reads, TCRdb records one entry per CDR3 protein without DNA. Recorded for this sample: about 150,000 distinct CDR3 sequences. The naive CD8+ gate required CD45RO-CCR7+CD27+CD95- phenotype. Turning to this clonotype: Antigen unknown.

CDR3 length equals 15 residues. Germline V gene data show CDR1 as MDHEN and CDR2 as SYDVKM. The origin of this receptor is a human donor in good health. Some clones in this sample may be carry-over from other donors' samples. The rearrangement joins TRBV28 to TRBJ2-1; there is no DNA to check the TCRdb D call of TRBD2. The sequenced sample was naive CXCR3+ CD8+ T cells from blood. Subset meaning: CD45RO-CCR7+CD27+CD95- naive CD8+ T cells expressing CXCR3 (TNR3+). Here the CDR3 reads CASSLPKAWGDEQFF.